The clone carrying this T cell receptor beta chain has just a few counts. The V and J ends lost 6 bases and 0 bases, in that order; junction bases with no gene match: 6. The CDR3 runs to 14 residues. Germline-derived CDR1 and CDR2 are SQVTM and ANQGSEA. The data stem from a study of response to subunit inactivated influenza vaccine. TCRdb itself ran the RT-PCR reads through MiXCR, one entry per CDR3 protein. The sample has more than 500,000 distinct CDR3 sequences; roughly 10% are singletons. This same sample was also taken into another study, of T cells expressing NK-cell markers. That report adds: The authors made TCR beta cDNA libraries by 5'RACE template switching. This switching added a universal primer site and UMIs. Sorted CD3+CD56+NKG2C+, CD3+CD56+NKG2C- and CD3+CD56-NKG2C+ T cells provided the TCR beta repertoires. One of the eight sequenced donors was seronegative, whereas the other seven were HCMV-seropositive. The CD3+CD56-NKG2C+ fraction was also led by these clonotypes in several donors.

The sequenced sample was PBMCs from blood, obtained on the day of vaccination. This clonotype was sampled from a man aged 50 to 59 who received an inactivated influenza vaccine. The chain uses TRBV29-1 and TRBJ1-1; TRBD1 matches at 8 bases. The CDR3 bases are TGCAGCGTCGACAGGGGAGGGATGAACACTGAAGCTTTCTTT. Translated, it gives CSVDRGGMNTEAFF.